This TCR beta chain was recorded in a study of cytomegalovirus exposure and HLA in healthy donors. Overall study findings and caveats: It was reported that the classifier diagnosed cytomegalovirus status with high specificity and sensitivity in both the original and validation cohorts.

Only in-frame clones appear in the TCRdb table, and some are missing; sequencing was by immunoSEQ multiplex PCR. Seen here are about 98,000 clones, around 88% observed once, and the top ten hold around 3.9%. Per germline, CDR1 SGDLS and CDR2 YYNGEE. Trimming shortened V by 0 bases and J by 3 bases, and 8 bases separated the two germline ends. The CDR3 runs to 14 residues. For this clone: Antigen specificity is unknown.

The chain has TRBV9 and TRBJ2-3, with D maybe TRBD2 (6 bases). The TCR comes from a woman in her 30s in good health and CMV-seronegative. The sequencing input was PBMCs. The CDR3 DNA follows: TGTGCCAGCAGCGTAGGGCTAGCGACAGATACGCAGTATTTT. Translation gives CASSVGLATDTQYF.